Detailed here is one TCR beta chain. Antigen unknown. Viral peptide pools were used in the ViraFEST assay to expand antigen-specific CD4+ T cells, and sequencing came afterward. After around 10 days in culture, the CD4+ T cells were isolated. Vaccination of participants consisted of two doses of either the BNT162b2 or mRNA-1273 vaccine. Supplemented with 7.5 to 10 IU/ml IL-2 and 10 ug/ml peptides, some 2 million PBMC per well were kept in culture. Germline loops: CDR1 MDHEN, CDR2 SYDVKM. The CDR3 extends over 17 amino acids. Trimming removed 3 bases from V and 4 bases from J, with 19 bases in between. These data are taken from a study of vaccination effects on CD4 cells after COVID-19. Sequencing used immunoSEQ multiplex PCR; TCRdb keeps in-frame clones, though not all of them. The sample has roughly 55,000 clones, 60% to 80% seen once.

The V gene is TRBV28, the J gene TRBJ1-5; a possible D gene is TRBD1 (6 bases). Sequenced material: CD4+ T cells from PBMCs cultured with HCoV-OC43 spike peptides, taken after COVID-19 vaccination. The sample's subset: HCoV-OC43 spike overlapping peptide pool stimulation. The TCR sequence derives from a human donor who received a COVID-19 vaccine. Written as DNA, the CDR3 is TGTGCCAGCAGTTTCCTCCCGGACAGTGTTCTTAATCAGCCCCAGCATTTT. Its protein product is CASSFLPDSVLNQPQHF.